The rows below give T cell receptor beta chains drawn from one sample of a study of blood T cell repertoires in COVID-19. The method was immunoSEQ multiplex PCR; TCRdb's version includes in-frame clones alone and lacks a portion of them. The sample has about 250,000 clones, about 91% seen once. The sequenced sample was peripheral blood. The receptors here all came from an older man with acute or convalescent COVID-19. Both conserved end residues are trimmed from each CDR3. The order of the fields is J gene, CDR3 length, V gene, CDR3 protein.

j_call: TRBJ1-3
cdr3_length: 10
v_call: TRBV20-1
cdr3_aa: SASGGPNTIY

j_call: TRBJ2-3
cdr3_length: 12
v_call: TRBV6-5
cdr3_aa: ASTSIRGSDTQY

j_call: TRBJ2-3
cdr3_length: 12
v_call: TRBV6-2/TRBV6-3
cdr3_aa: ASSYSTGTDTQY

j_call: TRBJ2-2
cdr3_length: 12
v_call: TRBV28
cdr3_aa: ASGTSGMDGELF

j_call: TRBJ2-5
cdr3_length: 14
v_call: TRBV10-1
cdr3_aa: ASSESGTRSRGAQY

j_call: TRBJ1-2
cdr3_length: 14
v_call: TRBV9
cdr3_aa: ASSPSLDRPNYGYT

j_call: TRBJ2-2
cdr3_length: 15
v_call: TRBV19
cdr3_aa: ASSIILAGGITGELF

j_call: TRBJ2-5
cdr3_length: 10
v_call: TRBV28
cdr3_aa: ASSLGEETQY

j_call: TRBJ2-1
cdr3_length: 15
v_call: TRBV6-4
cdr3_aa: ASSEPIQGTTYNEQF

j_call: TRBJ1-1
cdr3_length: 11
v_call: TRBV3-1/TRBV3-2
cdr3_aa: ASSNNRGTEAF

j_call: TRBJ1-6
cdr3_length: 11
v_call: TRBV5-1
cdr3_aa: ASSSQGNSPLH

j_call: TRBJ2-5
cdr3_length: 14
v_call: TRBV4-3
cdr3_aa: ASSQEWREGLETQY

j_call: TRBJ2-5
cdr3_length: 14
v_call: TRBV6-2/TRBV6-3
cdr3_aa: ASSTPRRGSIETQY

j_call: TRBJ1-4
cdr3_length: 14
v_call: TRBV5-1
cdr3_aa: ASSLAWTGVPEKLF

j_call: TRBJ1-4
cdr3_length: 15
v_call: TRBV18
cdr3_aa: ASSPRKGGATNEKLF

j_call: TRBJ1-5
cdr3_length: 13
v_call: TRBV5-6
cdr3_aa: ASSLLQGINQPQH

j_call: TRBJ1-2
cdr3_length: 9
v_call: TRBV6-5
cdr3_aa: ASRSNYGYT

j_call: TRBJ1-2
cdr3_length: 12
v_call: TRBV7-3
cdr3_aa: ASILDMAGYGYT

j_call: TRBJ2-7
cdr3_length: 13
v_call: TRBV6-2/TRBV6-3
cdr3_aa: ASSSAGTVTYEQY

j_call: TRBJ1-5
cdr3_length: 12
v_call: TRBV28
cdr3_aa: ASRNGGRVQPQH

j_call: TRBJ1-1
cdr3_length: 10
v_call: TRBV6-5
cdr3_aa: ASSPFYTEAF

j_call: TRBJ1-5
cdr3_length: 15
v_call: TRBV4-1
cdr3_aa: ASSQGVGRDGNQPQH